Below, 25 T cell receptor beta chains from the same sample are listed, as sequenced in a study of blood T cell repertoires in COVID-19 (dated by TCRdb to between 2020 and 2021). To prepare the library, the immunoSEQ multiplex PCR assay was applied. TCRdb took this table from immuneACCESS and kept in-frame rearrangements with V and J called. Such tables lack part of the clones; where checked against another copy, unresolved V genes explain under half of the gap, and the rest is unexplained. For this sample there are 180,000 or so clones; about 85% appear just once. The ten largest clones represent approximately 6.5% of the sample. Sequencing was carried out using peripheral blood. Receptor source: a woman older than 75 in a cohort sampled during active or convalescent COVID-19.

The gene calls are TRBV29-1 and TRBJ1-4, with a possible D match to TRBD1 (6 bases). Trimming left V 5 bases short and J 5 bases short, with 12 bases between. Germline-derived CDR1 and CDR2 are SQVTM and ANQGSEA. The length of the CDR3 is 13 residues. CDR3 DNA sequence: TGCAGCGTTCGTAGAGGACAGAATGAAAAACTGTTTTTT. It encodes CSVRRGQNEKLFF.

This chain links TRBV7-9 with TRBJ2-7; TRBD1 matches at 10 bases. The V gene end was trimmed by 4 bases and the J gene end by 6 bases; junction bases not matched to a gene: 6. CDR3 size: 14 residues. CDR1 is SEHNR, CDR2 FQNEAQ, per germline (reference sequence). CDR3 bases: TGTGCCAGCAGCTGGGACAGGGGCTATAGCGAGCAGTACGTC. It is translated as CASSWDRGYSEQYV.

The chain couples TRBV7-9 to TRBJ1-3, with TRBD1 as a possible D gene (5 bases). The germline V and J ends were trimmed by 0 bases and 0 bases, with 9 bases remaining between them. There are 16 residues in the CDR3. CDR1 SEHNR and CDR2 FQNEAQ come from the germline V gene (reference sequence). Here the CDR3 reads CASSLARQFSGNTIYF. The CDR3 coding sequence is TGTGCCAGCAGCTTAGCTAGACAGTTCTCTGGAAACACCATATATTTT.

This CDR3 is CASSLAQFEADTQYF. DNA of the CDR3: TGTGCCAGCAGCTTAGCTCAGTTCGAGGCAGATACGCAGTATTTT. This chain links TRBV7-2 with TRBJ2-3; D unclear. The germline V and J ends were trimmed by 0 bases and 4 bases, with 11 bases remaining between them. Germline V lookup: CDR1 SGHTA, CDR2 FQGNSA. The CDR3 contains 15 residues.

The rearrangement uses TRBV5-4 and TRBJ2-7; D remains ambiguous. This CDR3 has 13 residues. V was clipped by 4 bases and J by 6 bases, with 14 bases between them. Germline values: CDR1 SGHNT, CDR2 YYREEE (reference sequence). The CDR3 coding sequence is TGTGCCAGCAGCACAAAGAAAGCGTCCGAGCAGTACTTC. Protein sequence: CASSTKKASEQYF. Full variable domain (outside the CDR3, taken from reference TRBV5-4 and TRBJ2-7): ETGVTQSPTHLIKTRGQQVTLRCSSQSGHNTVSWYQQALGQGPQFIFQYYREEENGRGNFPPRFSGLQFPNYSSELNVNALELDDSALYLCASSTKKASEQYFGPGTRLTVT.

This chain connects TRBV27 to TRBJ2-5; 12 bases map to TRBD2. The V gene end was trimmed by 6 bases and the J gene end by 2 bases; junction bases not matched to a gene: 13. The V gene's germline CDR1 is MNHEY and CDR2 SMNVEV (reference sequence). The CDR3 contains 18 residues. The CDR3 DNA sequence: TGTGCCAGCAGCTACACTAGCGGGGGGCCATTCTTACAAGAGACCCAGTACTTC. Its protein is CASSYTSGGPFLQETQYF.

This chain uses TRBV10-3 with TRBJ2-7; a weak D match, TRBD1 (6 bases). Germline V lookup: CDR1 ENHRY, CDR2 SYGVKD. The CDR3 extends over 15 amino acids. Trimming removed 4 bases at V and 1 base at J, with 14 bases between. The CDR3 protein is CAISATGIGSYEQYV. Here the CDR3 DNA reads TGTGCCATCAGTGCCACAGGGATAGGGTCCTACGAGCAGTACGTC.

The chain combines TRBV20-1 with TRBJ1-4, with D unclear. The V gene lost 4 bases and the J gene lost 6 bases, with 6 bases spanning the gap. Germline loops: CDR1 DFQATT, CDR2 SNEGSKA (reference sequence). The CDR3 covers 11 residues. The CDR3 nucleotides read TGCAGTGCTAAGGAGGATGAAAAACTGTTTTTT. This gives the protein CSAKEDEKLFF.

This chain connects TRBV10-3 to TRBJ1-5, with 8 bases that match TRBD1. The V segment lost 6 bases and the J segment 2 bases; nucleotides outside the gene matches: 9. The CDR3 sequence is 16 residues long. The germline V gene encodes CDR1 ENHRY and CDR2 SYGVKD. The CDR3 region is CAISPGGAGGNQPQHF. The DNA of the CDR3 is TGTGCCATCAGCCCAGGGGGCGCCGGGGGCAATCAGCCCCAGCATTTT.

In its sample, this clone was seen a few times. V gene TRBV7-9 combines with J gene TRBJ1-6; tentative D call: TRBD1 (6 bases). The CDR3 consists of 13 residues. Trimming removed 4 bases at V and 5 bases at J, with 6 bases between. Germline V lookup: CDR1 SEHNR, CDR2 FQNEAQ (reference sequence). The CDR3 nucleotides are TGTGCCAGCAGCTACAGGGATAATTCACCCCTCCACTTT. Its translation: CASSYRDNSPLHF.

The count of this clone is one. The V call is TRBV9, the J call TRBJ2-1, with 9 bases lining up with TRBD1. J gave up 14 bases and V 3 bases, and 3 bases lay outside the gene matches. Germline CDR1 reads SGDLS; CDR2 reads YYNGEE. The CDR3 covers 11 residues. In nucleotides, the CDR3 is TGTGCCAGCAGCGGACAGGGGGAGGAGTTCTTC. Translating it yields CASSGQGEEFF.

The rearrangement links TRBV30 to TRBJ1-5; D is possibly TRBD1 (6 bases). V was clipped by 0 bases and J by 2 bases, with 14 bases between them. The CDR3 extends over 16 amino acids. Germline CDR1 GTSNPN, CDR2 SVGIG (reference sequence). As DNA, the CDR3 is TGTGCCTGGAGTGTGTTCAGGGGACGTCGCAATCAGCCCCAGCATTTT. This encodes CAWSVFRGRRNQPQHF.

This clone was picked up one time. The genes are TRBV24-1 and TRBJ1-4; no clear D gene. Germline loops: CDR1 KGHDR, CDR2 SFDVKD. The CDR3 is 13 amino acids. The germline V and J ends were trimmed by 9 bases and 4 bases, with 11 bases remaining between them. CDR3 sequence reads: CATRDGVNEKLFF. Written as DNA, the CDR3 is TGTGCCACCCGAGACGGAGTTAATGAAAAACTGTTTTTT.

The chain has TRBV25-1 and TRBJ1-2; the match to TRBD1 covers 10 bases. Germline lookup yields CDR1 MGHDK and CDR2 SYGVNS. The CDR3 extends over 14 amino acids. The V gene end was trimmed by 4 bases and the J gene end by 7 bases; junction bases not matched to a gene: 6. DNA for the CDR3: TGTGCCAGCAGTGGCACCGGGACAGGGGTTGGCTACACCTTC. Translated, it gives CASSGTGTGVGYTF.

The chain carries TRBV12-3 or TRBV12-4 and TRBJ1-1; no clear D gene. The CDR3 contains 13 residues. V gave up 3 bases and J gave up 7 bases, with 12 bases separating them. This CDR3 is CASSLVERSEAFF. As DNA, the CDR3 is TGTGCCAGCAGTTTGGTGGAACGGAGTGAAGCTTTCTTT.

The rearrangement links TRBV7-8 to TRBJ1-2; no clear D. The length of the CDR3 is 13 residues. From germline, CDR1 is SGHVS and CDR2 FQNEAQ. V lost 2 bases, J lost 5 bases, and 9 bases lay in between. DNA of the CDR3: TGTGCCAGCAGCTTATTAGTTACTTATGGCTACACCTTC. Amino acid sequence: CASSLLVTYGYTF.

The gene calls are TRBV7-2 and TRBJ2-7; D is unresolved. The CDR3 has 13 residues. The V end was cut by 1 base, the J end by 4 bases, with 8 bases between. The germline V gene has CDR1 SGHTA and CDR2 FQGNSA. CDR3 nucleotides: TGTGCCAGCAGCTTAGATGCAGTTTACGAGCAGTACGTC. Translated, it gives CASSLDAVYEQYV.

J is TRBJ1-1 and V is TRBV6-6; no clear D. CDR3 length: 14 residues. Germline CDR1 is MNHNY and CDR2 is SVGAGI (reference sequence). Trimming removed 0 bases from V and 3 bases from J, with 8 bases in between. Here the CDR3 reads CASSYSRVYTEAFF. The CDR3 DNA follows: TGTGCCAGCAGTTACTCTCGGGTCTACACTGAAGCTTTCTTT.

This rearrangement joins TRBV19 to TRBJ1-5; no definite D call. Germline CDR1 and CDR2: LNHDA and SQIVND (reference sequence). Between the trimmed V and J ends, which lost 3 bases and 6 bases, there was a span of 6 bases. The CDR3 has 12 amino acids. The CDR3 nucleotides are TGTGCCAGTAGTATTGGCAGTCAGCCCCAGCATTTT. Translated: CASSIGSQPQHF.

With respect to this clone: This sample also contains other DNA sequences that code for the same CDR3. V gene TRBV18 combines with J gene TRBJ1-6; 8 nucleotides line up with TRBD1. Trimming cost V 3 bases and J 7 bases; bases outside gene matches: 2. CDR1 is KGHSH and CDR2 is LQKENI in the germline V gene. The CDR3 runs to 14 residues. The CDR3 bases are TGTGCCAGCTCACCCCGACAGGGGAATTCACCCCTCCACTTT. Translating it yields CASSPRQGNSPLHF.

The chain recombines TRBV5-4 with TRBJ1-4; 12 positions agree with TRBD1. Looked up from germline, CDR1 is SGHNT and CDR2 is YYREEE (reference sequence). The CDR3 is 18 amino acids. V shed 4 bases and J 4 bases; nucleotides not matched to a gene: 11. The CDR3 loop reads CASSPGPGQGAYNEKLFF. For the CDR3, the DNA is TGTGCCAGCAGCCCGGGGCCGGGACAGGGGGCATATAATGAAAAACTGTTTTTT.

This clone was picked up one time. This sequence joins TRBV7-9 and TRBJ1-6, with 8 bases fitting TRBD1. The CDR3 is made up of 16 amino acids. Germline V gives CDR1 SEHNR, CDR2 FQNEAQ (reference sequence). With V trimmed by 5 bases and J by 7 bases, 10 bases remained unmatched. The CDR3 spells CASSNVVDRENSPLHF. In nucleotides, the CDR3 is TGTGCCAGCAGCAACGTAGTGGACAGGGAGAATTCACCCCTCCACTTT.

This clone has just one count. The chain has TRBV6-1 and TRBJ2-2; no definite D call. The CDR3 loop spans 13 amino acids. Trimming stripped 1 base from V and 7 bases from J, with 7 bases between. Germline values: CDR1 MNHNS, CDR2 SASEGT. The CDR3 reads CASSEGPLGELFF. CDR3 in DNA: TGTGCCAGCAGTGAAGGGCCCCTCGGGGAGCTGTTTTTT.

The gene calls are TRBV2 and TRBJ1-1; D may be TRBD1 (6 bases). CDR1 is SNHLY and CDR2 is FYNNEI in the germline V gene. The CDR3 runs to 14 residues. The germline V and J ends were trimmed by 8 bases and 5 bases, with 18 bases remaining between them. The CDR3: CASSLGGARTEAFF. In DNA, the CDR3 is TGTGCCAGCTCCTTAGGGGGGGCAAGAACTGAAGCTTTCTTT.

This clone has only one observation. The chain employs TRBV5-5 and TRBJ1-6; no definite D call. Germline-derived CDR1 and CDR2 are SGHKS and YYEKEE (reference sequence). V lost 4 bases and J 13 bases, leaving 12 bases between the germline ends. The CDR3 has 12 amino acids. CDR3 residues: CASSRREKPLHF. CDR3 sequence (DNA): TGTGCCAGCAGCCGGAGGGAGAAGCCCCTCCACTTT.